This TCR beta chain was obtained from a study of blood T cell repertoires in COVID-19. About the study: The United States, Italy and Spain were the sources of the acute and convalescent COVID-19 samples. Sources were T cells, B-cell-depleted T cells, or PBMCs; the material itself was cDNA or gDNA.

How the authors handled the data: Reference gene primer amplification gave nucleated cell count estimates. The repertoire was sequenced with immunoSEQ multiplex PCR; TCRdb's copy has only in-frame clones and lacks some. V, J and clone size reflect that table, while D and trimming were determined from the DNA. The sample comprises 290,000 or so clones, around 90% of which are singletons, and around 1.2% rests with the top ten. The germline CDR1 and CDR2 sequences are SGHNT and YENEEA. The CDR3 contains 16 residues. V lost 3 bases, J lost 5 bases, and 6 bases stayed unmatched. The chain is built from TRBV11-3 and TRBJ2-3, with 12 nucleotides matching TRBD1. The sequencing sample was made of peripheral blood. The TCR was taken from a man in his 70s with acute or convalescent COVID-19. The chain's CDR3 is CASSLGDRGQGDTQYF. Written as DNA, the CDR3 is TGTGCCAGCAGCTTGGGGGACAGGGGGCAAGGAGATACGCAGTATTTT.